Listed here is a single T cell receptor (beta chain). This clone was seen once. No antigen is known for it. No clone much larger than this one lies a single base away; base qualities are absent. The data were taken from a study of cytomegalovirus exposure and HLA in healthy donors (dated by TCRdb to 2017 to 2019). In terms of the full investigation: According to a later analysis, the 120 or so validation repertoires were produced on the same platform as the 700 or so repertoires of the first cohort. High-throughput TCR immunosequencing, statistical association of individual TCRs with disease status, and machine learning were combined to predict cytomegalovirus infection status. In addition to the first cohort of 666 subjects, a separate validation cohort of about 120 different subjects was used. The study aimed to test whether signatures of past pathogen exposure could be identified by cataloging public T cell receptors. Findings and caveats that apply to the study as a whole: The study listed 150 to 200 TCR beta chains as associated with cytomegalovirus. In a later analysis, TCRs clustered in the first cohort were found to also tend to co-occur in the approximately 120 validation repertoires, with approximately 93% of cluster scores above 0. Most TCR sequences were observed very rarely across donors, whereas some public TCRs were present in many individuals. The classifier was reported to diagnose cytomegalovirus status with high specificity and sensitivity in both the original cohort and the validation cohort. The validation cohort had no HLA typing available for a later analysis, so co-occurrence within that cohort was assessed over all 120 or so repertoires. The authors suggested that the approach could potentially be generalized to other disease states and immunological phenotypes. In vitro tests confirmed that three of the cytomegalovirus-associated TCR beta chains recognize cytomegalovirus antigens.

Deletion took 4 bases off V and 4 bases off J, with a span of 11 bases between the germline ends. For CDR1 and CDR2, the germline V gene lists MNHNS and SASEGT. The CDR3 measures 14 amino acids from cysteine to phenylalanine. Left in the record is the CDR3 DNA by itself, 42 bases read in frame from the first base. Library construction relied on the immunoSEQ multiplex PCR assay. The paper's data handling went like this. To diagnose cytomegalovirus status from the catalog of TCR beta chain sequences, a statistical classification framework was built. Drawn from immuneACCESS, this table holds only the in-frame rearrangements with V and J called that TCRdb kept. Clones are partly lost; checked studies trace under half to an unresolved V gene and leave the rest unexplained. For V, J and clone size, that table is used; D and trimming come from the DNA. In all, the sample holds about 140,000 clones, and roughly 88% of those were seen once. Around 8% of the sample comes from the top ten.

Separate from the roughly 700-subject first cohort, the validation cohort of about 120 subjects was the group to which the donors belonged. The receptor was isolated from a woman aged 18 to 35 in good health and CMV-seropositive. The sequenced sample consisted of PBMCs. The V and J segments used are TRBV6-1 and TRBJ2-1; the D gene is perhaps TRBD1, from 5 matching bases. At the DNA level, the sequence is TGTGCCAGCAGTGGCGAGACAGTATACAATGAGCAGTTCTTC. Its translation is CASSGETVYNEQFF.